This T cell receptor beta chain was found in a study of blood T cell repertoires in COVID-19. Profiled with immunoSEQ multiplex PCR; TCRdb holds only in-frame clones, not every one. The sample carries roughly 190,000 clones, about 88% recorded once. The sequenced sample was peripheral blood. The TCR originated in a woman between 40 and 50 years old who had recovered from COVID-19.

CDR3: CAWGDRGDQPQHF. The CDR3, as DNA: TGTGCCTGGGGCGACAGGGGAGATCAGCCCCAGCATTTT. The rearrangement uses TRBV30 and TRBJ1-5, with 8 bases matching TRBD1. The length of the CDR3 is 13 residues. V dropped 5 bases and J dropped 5; count of bases not matched to a gene: 5. From germline, CDR1 is GTSNPN and CDR2 SVGIG (reference sequence).